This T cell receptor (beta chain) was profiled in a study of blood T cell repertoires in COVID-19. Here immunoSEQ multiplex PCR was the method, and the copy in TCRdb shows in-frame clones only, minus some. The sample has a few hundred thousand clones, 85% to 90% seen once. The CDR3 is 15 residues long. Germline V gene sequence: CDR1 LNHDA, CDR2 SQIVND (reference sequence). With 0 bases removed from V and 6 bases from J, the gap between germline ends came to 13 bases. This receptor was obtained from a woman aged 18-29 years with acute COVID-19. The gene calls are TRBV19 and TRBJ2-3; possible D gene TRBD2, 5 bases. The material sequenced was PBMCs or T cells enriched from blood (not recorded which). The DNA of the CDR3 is TGTGCCAGTAGTATAGATCCCCCCGGGGTGGATACGCAGTATTTT. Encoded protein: CASSIDPPGVDTQYF.